The source of this T cell receptor beta chain is a study of T cell repertoires in cytomegalovirus infection. About the research overall: Recently identified HLA-C-restricted and well-studied HLA-B-restricted CMV epitopes were used.

V lost 7 bases and J lost 2; bases outside the gene matches: 10. The CDR3 loop spans 15 amino acids. Per the germline V gene, CDR1 is MNHEY and CDR2 is SMNVEV (reference sequence). Regarding the study as a whole: Clonotype analysis showed dominance of the ex vivo response by HLA-C-restricted CMV-specific TCR beta clonotypes.

TCRdb independently ran MiXCR on the reads; one entry per CDR3 protein. Among about 52,000 distinct CDR3 sequences listed, 15% to 20% were seen once. This clonotype turned up a few times. Its antigen remains unknown. The origin of this receptor is a human donor in good health (CMV status not recorded). Some clones in this sample may be carry-over from other donors' samples. The starting material was CD8+ T cells from cultured PBMCs, obtained from culture after CMV antigen stimulation. This chain links TRBV27 with TRBJ1-1, with 7 bases lining up with TRBD1. The CDR3 protein is CASTTRQGPNTEAFF. The CDR3 DNA reads as TGTGCCAGCACGACTCGACAGGGCCCAAACACTGAAGCTTTCTTT.